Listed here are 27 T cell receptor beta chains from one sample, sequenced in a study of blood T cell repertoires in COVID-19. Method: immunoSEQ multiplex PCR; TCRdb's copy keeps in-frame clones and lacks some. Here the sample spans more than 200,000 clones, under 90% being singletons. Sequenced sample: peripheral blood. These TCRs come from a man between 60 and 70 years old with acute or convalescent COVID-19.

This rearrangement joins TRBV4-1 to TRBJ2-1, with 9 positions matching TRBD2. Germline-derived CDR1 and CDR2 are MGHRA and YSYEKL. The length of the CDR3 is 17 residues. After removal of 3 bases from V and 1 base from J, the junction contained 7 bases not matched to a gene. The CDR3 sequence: CASSQPLAGASYNEQFF. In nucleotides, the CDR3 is TGCGCCAGCAGCCAGCCATTAGCGGGGGCTTCCTACAATGAGCAGTTCTTC.

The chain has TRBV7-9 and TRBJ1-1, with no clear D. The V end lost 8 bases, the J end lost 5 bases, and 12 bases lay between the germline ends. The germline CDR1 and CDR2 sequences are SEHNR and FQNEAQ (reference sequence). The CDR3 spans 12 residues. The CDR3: CASRSGTTEAFF. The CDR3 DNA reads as TGTGCCAGCCGGAGCGGAACGACTGAAGCTTTCTTT.

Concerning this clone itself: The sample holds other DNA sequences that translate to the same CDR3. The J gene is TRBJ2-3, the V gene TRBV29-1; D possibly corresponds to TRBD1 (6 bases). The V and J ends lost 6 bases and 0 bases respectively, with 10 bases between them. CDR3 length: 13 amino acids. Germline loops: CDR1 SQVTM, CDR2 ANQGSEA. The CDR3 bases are TGCAGCGTGACAGGCCCTAGCACAGATACGCAGTATTTT. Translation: CSVTGPSTDTQYF.

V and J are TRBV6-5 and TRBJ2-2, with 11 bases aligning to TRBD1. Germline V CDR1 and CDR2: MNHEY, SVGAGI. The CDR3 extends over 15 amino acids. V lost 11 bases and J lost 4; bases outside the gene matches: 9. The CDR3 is CAGWTGGSGTGELFF. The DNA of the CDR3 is TGTGCCGGCTGGACAGGGGGCAGCGGCACCGGGGAGCTGTTTTTT.

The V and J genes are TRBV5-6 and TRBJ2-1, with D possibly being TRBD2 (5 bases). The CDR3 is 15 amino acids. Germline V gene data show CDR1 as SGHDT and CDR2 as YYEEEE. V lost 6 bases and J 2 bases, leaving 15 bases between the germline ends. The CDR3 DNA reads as TGTGCCAGCACCTCCTGGGCGAGGGCCTACAATGAGCAGTTCTTC. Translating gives CASTSWARAYNEQFF.

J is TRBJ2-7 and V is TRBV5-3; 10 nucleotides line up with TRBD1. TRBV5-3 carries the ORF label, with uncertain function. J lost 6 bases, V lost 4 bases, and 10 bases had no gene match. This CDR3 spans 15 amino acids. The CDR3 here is CARSIRQGASSEQYF. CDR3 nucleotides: TGTGCCAGAAGCATCCGACAGGGGGCTTCGTCCGAGCAGTACTTC.

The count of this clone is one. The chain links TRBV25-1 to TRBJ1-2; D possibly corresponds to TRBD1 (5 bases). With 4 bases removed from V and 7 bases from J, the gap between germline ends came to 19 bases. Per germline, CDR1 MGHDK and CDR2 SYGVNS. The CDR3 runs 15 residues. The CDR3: CASSGPGMGGLGYTF. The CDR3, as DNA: TGTGCCAGCAGTGGACCCGGGATGGGGGGACTTGGCTACACCTTC.

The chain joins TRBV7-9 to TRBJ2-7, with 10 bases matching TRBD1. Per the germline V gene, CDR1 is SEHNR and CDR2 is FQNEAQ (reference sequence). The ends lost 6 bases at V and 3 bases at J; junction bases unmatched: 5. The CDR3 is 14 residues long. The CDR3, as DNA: TGTGCCAGCAGGCTAGGGACAGGGGACTACGAGCAGTACTTC. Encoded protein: CASRLGTGDYEQYF.

The CDR3 sequence is CSVAGAEDTQYF. For the CDR3, the DNA is TGCAGCGTTGCCGGAGCTGAGGATACGCAGTATTTT. The gene calls are TRBV29-1 and TRBJ2-3; no clear D gene. The germline V gene has CDR1 SQVTM and CDR2 ANQGSEA. The germline V and J ends were trimmed by 4 bases and 6 bases, with 11 bases remaining between them. The CDR3 sequence is 12 residues long.

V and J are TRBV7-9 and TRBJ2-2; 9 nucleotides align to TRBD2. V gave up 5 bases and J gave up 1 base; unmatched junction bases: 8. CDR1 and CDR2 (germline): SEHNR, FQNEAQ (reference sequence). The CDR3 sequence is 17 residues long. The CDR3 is CASSPRSSGGNTGELFF. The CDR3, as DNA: TGTGCCAGCAGCCCTCGGAGTAGCGGGGGGAACACCGGGGAGCTGTTTTTT.

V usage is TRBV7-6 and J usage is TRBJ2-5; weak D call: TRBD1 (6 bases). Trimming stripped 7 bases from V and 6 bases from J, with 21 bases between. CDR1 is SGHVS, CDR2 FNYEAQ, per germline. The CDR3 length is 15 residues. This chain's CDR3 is CASIPNVGGWKTQYF. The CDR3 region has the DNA TGTGCCAGCATCCCAAATGTAGGGGGTTGGAAGACCCAGTACTTC.

CDR3 residues: CASSQAPSPGTQYF. Here the CDR3 DNA reads TGTGCCAGCAGCCAAGCACCCTCCCCAGGCACACAGTACTTC. The rearrangement joins TRBV3-1 (or the pseudogene TRBV3-2) to TRBJ2-7; D gene uncertain. The germline gives CDR1 LGHDT, CDR2 YNNKEL (reference sequence). This CDR3 spans 14 amino acids. V lost 1 base, J lost 10 bases, and 17 bases lay in between.

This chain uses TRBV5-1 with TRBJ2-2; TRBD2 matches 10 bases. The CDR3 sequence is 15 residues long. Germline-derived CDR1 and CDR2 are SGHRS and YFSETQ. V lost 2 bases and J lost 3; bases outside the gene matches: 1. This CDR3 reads CASSFLAGDTGELFF. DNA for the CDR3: TGCGCCAGCAGCTTCCTAGCGGGAGACACCGGGGAGCTGTTTTTT.

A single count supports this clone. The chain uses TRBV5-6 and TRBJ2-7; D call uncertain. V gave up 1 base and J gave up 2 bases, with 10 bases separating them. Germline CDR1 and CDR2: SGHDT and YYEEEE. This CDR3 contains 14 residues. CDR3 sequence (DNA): TGTGCCAGCAGCTTGTACCAGATGACCTACGAGCAGTACTTC. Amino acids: CASSLYQMTYEQYF.

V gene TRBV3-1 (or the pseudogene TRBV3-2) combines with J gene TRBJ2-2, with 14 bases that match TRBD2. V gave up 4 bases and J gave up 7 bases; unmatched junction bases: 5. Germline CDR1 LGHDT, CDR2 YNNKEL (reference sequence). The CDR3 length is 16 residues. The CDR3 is CASSPLGLAGVGELFF. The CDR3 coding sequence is TGTGCCAGCAGCCCCTTGGGACTAGCGGGGGTCGGGGAGCTGTTTTTT.

CDR3 region: CASSPSRFSGYPYEQYF. The CDR3, as DNA: TGTGCCAGCAGCCCCTCCAGGTTTAGCGGATACCCCTACGAGCAGTACTTC. The chain uses TRBV3-1 (or the pseudogene TRBV3-2) and TRBJ2-7; D might be TRBD2 (6 bases). There are 17 residues in the CDR3. Germline values: CDR1 LGHDT, CDR2 YNNKEL (reference sequence). Trimming left V 4 bases short and J 2 bases short, with 21 bases between.

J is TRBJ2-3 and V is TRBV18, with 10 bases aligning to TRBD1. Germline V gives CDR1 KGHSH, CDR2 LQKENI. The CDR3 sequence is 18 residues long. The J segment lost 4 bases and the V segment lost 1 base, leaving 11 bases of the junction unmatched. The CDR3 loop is CASSPRTGGTFVPDTQYF. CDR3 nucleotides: TGTGCCAGCTCACCACGGACAGGGGGGACTTTCGTACCAGATACGCAGTATTTT.

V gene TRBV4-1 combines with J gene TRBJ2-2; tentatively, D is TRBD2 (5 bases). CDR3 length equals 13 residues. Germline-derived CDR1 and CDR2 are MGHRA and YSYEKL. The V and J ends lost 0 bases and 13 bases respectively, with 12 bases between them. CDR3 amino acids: CASSQDRGYGLFF. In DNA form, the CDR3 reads TGCGCCAGCAGCCAAGATAGAGGGTACGGGCTGTTTTTT.

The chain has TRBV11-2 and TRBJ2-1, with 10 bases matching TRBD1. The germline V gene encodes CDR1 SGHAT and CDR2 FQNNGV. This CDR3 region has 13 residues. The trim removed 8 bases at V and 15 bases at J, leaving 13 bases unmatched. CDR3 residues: CASSGQGTFLRFF. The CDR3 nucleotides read TGTGCCAGCTCGGGACAGGGGACATTCCTTCGGTTCTTC. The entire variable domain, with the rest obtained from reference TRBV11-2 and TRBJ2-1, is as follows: EAGVAQSPRYKIIEKRQSVAFWCNPISGHATLYWYQQILGQGPKLLIQFQNNGVVDDSQLPKDRFSAERLKGVDSTLKIQPAKLEDSAVYLCASSGQGTFLRFFGPGTRLTVL.

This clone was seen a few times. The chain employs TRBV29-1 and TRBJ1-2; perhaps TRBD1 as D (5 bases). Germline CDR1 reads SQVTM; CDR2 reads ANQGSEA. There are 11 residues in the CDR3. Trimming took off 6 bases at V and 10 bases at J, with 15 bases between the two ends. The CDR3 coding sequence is TGCAGCGTAGAAAGGGGCCAAGACTACACCTTC. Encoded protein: CSVERGQDYTF. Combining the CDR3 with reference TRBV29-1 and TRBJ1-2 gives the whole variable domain SAVISQKPSRDICQRGTSLTIQCQVDSQVTMMFWYRQQPGQSLTLIATANQGSEATYESGFVIDKFPISRPNLTFSTLTVSNMSPEDSSIYLCSVERGQDYTFGSGTRLTVV.

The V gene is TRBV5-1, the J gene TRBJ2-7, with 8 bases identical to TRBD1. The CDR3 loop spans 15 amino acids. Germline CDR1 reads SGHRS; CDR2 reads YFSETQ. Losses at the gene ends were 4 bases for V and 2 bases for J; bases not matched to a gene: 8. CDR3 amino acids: CASSVGQGNPYEQYF. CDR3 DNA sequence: TGCGCCAGCAGCGTAGGACAGGGCAACCCCTACGAGCAGTACTTC. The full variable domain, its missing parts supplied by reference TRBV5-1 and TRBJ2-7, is KAGVTQTPRYLIKTRGQQVTLSCSPISGHRSVSWYQQTPGQGLQFLFEYFSETQRNKGNFPGRFSGRQFSNSRSEMNVSTLELGDSALYLCASSVGQGNPYEQYFGPGTRLTVT.

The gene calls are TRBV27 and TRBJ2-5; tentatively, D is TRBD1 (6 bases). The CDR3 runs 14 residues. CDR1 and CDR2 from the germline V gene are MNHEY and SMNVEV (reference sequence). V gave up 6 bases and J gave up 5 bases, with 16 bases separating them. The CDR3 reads CASRRPGAGETQYF. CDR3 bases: TGTGCCAGCAGACGACCAGGGGCCGGGGAGACCCAGTACTTC.

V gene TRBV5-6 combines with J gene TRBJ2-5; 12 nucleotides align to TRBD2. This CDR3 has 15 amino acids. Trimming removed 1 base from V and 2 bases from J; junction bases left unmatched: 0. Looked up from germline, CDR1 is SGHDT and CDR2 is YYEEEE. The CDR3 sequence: CASSLLAGGQETQYF. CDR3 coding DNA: TGTGCCAGCAGCTTGCTAGCGGGGGGGCAAGAGACCCAGTACTTC.

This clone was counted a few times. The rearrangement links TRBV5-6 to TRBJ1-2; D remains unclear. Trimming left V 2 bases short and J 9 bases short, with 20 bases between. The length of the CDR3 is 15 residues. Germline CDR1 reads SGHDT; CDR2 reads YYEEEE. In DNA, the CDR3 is TGTGCCAGCAGCTTATTGGAAGGAAAGACAAGGAGCTACACCTTC. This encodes CASSLLEGKTRSYTF.

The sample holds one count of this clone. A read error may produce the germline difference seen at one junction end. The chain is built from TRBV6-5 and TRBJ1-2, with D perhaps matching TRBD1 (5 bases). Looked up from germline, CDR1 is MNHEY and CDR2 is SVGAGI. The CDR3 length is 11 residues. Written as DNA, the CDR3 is TGTGCCAGCAGTTACTCGAACAGGCTCTACTTC. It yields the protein CASSYSNRLYF.

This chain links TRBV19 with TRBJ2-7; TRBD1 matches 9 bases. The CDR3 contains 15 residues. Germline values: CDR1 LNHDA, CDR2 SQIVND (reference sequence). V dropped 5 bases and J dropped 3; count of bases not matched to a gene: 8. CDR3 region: CASSATGTGLYEQYF. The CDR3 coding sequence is TGTGCCAGTAGTGCAACCGGGACAGGGCTCTACGAGCAGTACTTC.

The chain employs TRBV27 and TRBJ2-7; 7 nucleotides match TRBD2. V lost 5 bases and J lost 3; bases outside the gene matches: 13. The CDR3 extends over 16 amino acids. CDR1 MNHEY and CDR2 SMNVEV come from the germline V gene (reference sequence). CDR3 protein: CASSLDGGGYNYEQYF. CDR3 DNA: TGTGCCAGCAGTCTAGATGGGGGAGGGTACAACTACGAGCAGTACTTC.